These T cell receptor beta chains were read from a single sample in a study of CXCR3-negative and CXCR3-positive naive CD8 T cells. TCRdb reprocessed the 5' RACE reads; each CDR3 protein has one entry and no DNA is given. The listing records over 80,000 distinct CDR3 sequences. What was sequenced was naive CXCR3- CD8+ T cells from blood. The receptor source for this set is a human donor in good health. Some clones in this sample may be carry-over from other donors' samples. The CDR3 runs from the conserved cysteine through the conserved F or W.

J,V,CDR3
TRBJ2-3,TRBV5-1,CASSLSEGPTDTQYF
TRBJ2-2,TRBV29-1,CSALTGDVGAGELFF
TRBJ2-7,TRBV4-2,CASSQEYGLAGSSYEQYF
TRBJ1-2,TRBV29-1,CSVGPTANYGYTF
TRBJ2-7,TRBV9,CASSVDGEHYEQYF
TRBJ2-7,TRBV6-5,CASSPLVGPDEQYF
TRBJ1-1,TRBV10-2,CASRDSWHTEAFF
TRBJ1-1,TRBV7-3,CASSRTGASTEAFF
TRBJ1-2,TRBV7-9,CASRRPSTMALTF
TRBJ2-3,TRBV20-1,CSARDYRGQKQYF
TRBJ2-7,TRBV11-2,CASSSPTSGASYEQYF
TRBJ2-1,TRBV11-1,CASSPWTSSYNEQFF
TRBJ2-5,TRBV20-1,CSARDHGRPQPMGETQYF
TRBJ1-4,TRBV7-9,CASSLGPAATNEKLFF
TRBJ2-1,TRBV12-3/TRBV12-4,CASSPGVNNEQFF
TRBJ2-5,TRBV7-9,CASSLNGGGEEETQYF
TRBJ1-1,TRBV29-1,CSVGVDGRTEAFF
TRBJ1-5,TRBV6-1,CASSGDRVFNQPQHF
TRBJ2-7,TRBV14,CASSPLDRPSYEQYF
TRBJ1-1,TRBV5-1,CASSWGDIMNTEAFF
TRBJ1-1,TRBV4-3,CASSHGQMNTEAFF
TRBJ2-5,TRBV20-1,CSARETGVVQETQYF
TRBJ2-3,TRBV13,CASSFGTGTTDTQYF
TRBJ2-5,TRBV28,CASSFLTGSGETQYF
TRBJ2-7,TRBV15,CATSREPAGGYEQYF
TRBJ2-7,TRBV5-5,CASSLLAGQYEQYF
TRBJ2-7,TRBV29-1,CSVEAGDYEQYF
TRBJ2-3,TRBV4-1,CASSQDPGPSTDTQYF
TRBJ1-2,TRBV4-2,CASSQDLLRESYGYTF
TRBJ2-3,TRBV5-1,CASSQTSGGTDTQYF
TRBJ2-2,TRBV7-8,CASSLDDRIALAGESSTGELFF
TRBJ2-2,TRBV5-1,CASSLLPNSGELFF
TRBJ2-7,TRBV27,CATTDREGEYEQYF
TRBJ1-1,TRBV3-1,CASSPLGEGHTEAFF
TRBJ1-2,TRBV5-6,CASSLIGGSYGYTF
TRBJ2-1,TRBV6-5,CASSQGQGLRNEQFF
TRBJ2-1,TRBV4-1,CASSQDAGGAYNEQFF
TRBJ2-1,TRBV5-1,CASSRPLAGEDEQFF
TRBJ2-2,TRBV4-3,CASSQVGYSLNTGELFF
TRBJ1-1,TRBV29-1,CSVSDELGRTEAFF
TRBJ2-5,TRBV7-2,CASSLASSVETQYF
TRBJ2-7,TRBV12-3/TRBV12-4,CASSFAATLEQYF
TRBJ2-1,TRBV12-3/TRBV12-4,CASAKSGHSYNEQFF
TRBJ2-7,TRBV20-1,CSARLHGSNLYEQYF